A selection of T cell receptor beta chains follows, all from one sample in a study of blood T cell repertoires in COVID-19. Here immunoSEQ multiplex PCR was the method, and the copy in TCRdb shows in-frame clones only, minus some. This table holds 30,000 to 50,000 clones, 84% found once. Sequenced: peripheral blood. These receptors originate from a man aged 45-65 years with active or convalescent COVID-19. CDR3s include the opening cysteine and the closing phenylalanine or tryptophan. A D gene is named only where the DNA matches it firmly. For some rows the clone size is stated as once, few or many, or as a class when expanded; others skip it.

j_call,clone_size,d_call,v_call,cdr3_aa,cdr3_nt
TRBJ2-1,NA,TRBD1,TRBV5-4,CASSHMDRDGEQFF,TGTGCCAGCAGCCACATGGACAGGGATGGTGAGCAGTTCTTC
TRBJ1-4,NA,TRBD1,TRBV5-4,CASSWTGDEKLFF,TGTGCCAGCAGCTGGACAGGAGATGAAAAACTGTTTTTT
TRBJ1-5,NA,NA,TRBV19,CASTARGVPIQPQHF,TGTGCCAGTACCGCTCGGGGGGTTCCGATTCAGCCCCAGCATTTT
TRBJ1-5,NA,TRBD1,TRBV30,CAWRPPGGGQPQHF,TGTGCCTGGAGGCCACCCGGAGGGGGCCAGCCCCAGCATTTT
TRBJ1-5,NA,NA,TRBV6-5,CASRAGGVSNQPQHF,TGTGCCAGCAGAGCCGGCGGGGTTAGCAATCAGCCCCAGCATTTT
TRBJ1-1,NA,TRBD1,TRBV5-5,CASSLGQGGTEAFF,TGTGCCAGCAGCTTAGGACAGGGGGGGACTGAAGCTTTCTTT
TRBJ1-5,NA,TRBD1,TRBV2,CASSLPGQGGKPQHF,TGTGCCAGCAGTCTGCCGGGACAGGGGGGCAAGCCCCAGCATTTT
TRBJ1-2,NA,TRBD1,TRBV3-1/TRBV3-2,CASSQAGDRGYGYTF,TGTGCCAGCAGCCAAGCCGGGGACAGGGGCTATGGCTACACCTTC
TRBJ1-6,NA,NA,TRBV21-1,CASSGTRGQISPLHF,TGTGCCAGCAGCGGGACTCGGGGACAGATTTCACCCCTCCACTTT
TRBJ2-7,NA,NA,TRBV20-1,CSVRESYEQYF,TGCAGTGTCAGGGAATCCTACGAGCAGTACTTC
TRBJ1-4,NA,NA,TRBV12-3/TRBV12-4,CASSLGQAQELFF,TGTGCCAGCAGTTTAGGGCAGGCTCAGGAACTGTTTTTT
TRBJ2-7,NA,TRBD1,TRBV29-1,CSVGLGDRGVNEQYF,TGCAGCGTGGGGTTAGGGGACAGGGGAGTAAACGAGCAGTACTTC
TRBJ2-1,NA,NA,TRBV12-5,CASGLRSRGPYNEQFF,TGTGCTAGTGGTTTGAGGTCCAGGGGCCCCTACAATGAGCAGTTCTTC
TRBJ2-3,NA,TRBD2,TRBV6-5,CASSPRGGNTQYF,TGTGCCAGCAGTCCTCGGGGGGGCAATACGCAGTATTTT
TRBJ1-3,NA,NA,TRBV19,CASSMGRSSGNTIYF,TGTGCCAGTAGTATGGGCAGAAGCTCTGGAAACACCATATATTTT
TRBJ2-7,NA,TRBD1,TRBV7-2,CASSPDRGYEQYF,TGTGCCAGCAGCCCGGACAGGGGATACGAGCAGTACTTC
TRBJ1-2,NA,TRBD1,TRBV12-3/TRBV12-4,CASLPGGGYGYTF,TGTGCCAGCCTTCCAGGGGGAGGCTATGGCTACACCTTC
TRBJ1-5,NA,TRBD1,TRBV5-5,CASSLQGGNQPQHF,TGTGCCAGCAGCTTACAGGGGGGCAATCAGCCCCAGCATTTT
TRBJ2-1,NA,TRBD2,TRBV20-1,CSASPLAGASYNEQFF,TGCAGTGCTAGTCCACTAGCGGGGGCCTCCTACAATGAGCAGTTCTTC
TRBJ1-2,NA,TRBD1,TRBV14,CASSQGQGPYGYTF,TGTGCCAGCAGCCAAGGACAGGGACCCTATGGCTACACCTTC
TRBJ2-1,NA,NA,TRBV29-1,CSVEVGASSYNEQFF,TGCAGCGTTGAAGTTGGGGCTAGCTCCTACAATGAGCAGTTCTTC
TRBJ2-7,NA,NA,TRBV19,CASRGEAPYEQYF,TGTGCCAGTAGGGGTGAGGCCCCCTACGAGCAGTACTTC
TRBJ2-5,NA,TRBD1,TRBV5-4,CASSLGGTGVTETQYF,TGTGCCAGCAGCTTAGGTGGGACAGGGGTCACCGAGACCCAGTACTTC
TRBJ2-1,once,NA,TRBV27,CASSLDSVYAYNEQFF,TGTGCCAGCAGTTTAGACTCAGTCTATGCCTACAATGAGCAGTTCTTC
TRBJ2-6,NA,NA,TRBV27,CASGNAGTTNVLTF,TGTGCCAGCGGGAATGCCGGGACAACCAACGTCCTGACTTTC